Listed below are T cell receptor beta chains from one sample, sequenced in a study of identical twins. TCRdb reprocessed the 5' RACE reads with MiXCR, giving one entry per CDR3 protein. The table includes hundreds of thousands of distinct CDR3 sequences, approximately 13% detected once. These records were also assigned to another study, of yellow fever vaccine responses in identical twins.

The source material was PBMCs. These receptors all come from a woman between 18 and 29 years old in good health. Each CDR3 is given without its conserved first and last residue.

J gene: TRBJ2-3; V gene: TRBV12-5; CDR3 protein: ASGFPLMGGNRTDTQY
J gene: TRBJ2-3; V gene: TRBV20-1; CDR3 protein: SATSGDLSTDTQY
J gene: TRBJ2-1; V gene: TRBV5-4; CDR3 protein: ASSYRAASSYNEQF
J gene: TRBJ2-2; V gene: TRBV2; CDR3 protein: ASMPLKANTGELF
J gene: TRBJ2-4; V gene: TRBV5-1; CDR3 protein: ASSSVIGGPEIQY
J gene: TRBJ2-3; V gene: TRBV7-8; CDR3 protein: ASSHQYSGSDTQY
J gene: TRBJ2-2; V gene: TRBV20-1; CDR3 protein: SARGQGANTGELF
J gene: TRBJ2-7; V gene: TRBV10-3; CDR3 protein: AISEPQVISYEQY
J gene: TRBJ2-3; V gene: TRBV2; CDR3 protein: ARGLSPTDTQY
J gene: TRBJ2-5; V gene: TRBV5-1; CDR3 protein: ASSSNPGQDNTQY
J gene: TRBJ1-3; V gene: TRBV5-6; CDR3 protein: ASSLGRSSGNTIY
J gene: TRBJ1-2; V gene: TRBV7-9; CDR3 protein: ASSSGFYGYT
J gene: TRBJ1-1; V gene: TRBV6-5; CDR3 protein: ASSYSIVGMNTEAF
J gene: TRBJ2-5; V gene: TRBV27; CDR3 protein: ASSTYRNQETQY
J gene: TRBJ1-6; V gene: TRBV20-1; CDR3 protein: SAFPGSSYNSPLH
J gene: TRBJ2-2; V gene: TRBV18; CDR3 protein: ASSPPPPGLAGTGELF
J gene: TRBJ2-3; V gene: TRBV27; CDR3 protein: ASRLLAERGRDTQY
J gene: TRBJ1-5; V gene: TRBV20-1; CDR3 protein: SAGVTGDTQPQH
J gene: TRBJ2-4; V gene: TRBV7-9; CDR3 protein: ASSPGRGGLGKNIQY
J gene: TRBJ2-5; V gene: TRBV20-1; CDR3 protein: SARIQGGVETQY
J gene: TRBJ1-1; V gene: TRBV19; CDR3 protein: ASRRQSEVWNTEAF
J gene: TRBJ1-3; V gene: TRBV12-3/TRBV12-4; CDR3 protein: ASSLTPEWVAYTIY
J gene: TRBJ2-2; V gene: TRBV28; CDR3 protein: ASSRGGAAGELF
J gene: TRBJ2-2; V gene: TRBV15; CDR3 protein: ATSREVTGELF
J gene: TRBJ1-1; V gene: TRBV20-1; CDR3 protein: SAESITEAF
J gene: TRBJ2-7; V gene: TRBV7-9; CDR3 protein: ASSPQGARSHEQY
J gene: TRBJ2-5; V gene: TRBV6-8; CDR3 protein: ASSYSSSSGQETQY
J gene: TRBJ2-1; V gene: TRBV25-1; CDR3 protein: ASSEGLAGGPLEQF
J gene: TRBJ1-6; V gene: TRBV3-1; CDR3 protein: ASSQVINSPLH
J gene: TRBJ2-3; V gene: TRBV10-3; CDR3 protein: AISEGAGSSSTDTQY
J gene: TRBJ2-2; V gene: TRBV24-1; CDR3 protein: ATSEDTGELF
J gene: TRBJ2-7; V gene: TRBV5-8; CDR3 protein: ASSWIGQANYEQY
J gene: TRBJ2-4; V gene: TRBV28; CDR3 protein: ASSLGQVLNIQY
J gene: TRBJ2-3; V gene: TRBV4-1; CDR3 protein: ASSQVGRRAIPDTQY
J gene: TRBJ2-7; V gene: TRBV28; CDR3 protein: ASHRVGYEQY
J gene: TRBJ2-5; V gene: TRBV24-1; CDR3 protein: ATSDSGTPPQETQY
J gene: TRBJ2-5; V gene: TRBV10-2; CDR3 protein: ASSEGGFQETQY
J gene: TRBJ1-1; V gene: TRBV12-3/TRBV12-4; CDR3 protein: ASSLTQNTEAF
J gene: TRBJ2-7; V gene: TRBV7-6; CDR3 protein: ASSDKSGRSSAEQY
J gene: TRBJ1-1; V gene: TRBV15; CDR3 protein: ATSRYGEGVTEAF
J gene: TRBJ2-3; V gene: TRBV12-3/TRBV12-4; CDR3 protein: ASTPLAGKGIDTQY
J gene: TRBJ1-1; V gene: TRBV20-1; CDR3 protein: SARVAPPGNTEAF
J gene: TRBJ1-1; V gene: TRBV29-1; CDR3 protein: SVEEWGNRPYTEAF
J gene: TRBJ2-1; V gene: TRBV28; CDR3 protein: ASSWGGQGSQF
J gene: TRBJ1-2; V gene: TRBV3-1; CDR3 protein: ASSQGPQGIYGYT
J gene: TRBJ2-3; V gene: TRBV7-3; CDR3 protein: ASSLFGRSTQY
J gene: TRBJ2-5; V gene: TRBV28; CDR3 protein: ASSPGLAGDETQY
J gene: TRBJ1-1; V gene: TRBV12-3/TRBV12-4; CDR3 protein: ASSFGGGREAF
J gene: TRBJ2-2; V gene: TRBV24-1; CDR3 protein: ATSDSTGLRTGELF